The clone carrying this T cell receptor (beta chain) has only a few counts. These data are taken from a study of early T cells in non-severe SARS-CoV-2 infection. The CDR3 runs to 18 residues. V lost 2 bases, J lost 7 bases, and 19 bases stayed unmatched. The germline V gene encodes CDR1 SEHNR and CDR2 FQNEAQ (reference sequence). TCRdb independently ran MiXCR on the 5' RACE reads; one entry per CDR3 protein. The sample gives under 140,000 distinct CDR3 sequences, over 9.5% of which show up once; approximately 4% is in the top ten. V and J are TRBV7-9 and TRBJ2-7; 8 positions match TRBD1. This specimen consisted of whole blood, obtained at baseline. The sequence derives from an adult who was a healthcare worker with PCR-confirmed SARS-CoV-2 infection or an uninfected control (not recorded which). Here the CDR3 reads CASSLRGSRTGYISEQYF. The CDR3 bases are TGTGCCAGCAGCTTACGGGGGTCCCGGACAGGGTACATTTCGGAGCAGTACTTC.